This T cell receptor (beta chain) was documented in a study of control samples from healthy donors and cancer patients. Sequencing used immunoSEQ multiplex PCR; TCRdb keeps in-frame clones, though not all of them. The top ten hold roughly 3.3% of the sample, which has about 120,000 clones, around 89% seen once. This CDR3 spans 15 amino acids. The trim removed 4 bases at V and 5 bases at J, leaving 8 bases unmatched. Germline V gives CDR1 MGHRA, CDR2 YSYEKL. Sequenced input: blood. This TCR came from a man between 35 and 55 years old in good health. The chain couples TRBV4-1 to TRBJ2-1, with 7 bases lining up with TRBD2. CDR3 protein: CASSRLAYNDNEQFF. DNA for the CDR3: TGCGCCAGCAGCCGACTAGCCTATAACGACAATGAGCAGTTCTTC.